This TCR beta chain is from a study of shared clonotypes between healthy human individuals. Study as a whole: Every donor yielded three CD4 naive, three CD4 memory, two CD8 naive and one CD8 memory plate.

This was a deep-level run. Sequencing was performed with immunoSEQ multiplex PCR; in TCRdb, only in-frame clones are kept and a portion is missing. Of under 1,100,000 clones in the sample, around 76% were seen once. V gave up 4 bases and J gave up 7 bases, with 14 bases separating them. CDR1 and CDR2 (germline): SGHRS, YFSETQ. The CDR3 totals 13 residues. The material sequenced was memory CD4+ T cells sorted from blood. Subset meaning: CD45RA-negative fraction. The chain links TRBV5-1 to TRBJ2-5; TRBD2 might be the D (6 bases). The source is a man aged 18 to 29 in good health. CDR3 sequence reads: CASSPTARGTQYF. CDR3 sequence (DNA): TGCGCCAGCAGCCCGACTGCGCGGGGGACCCAGTACTTC. The full variable domain, completed using reference TRBV5-1 and TRBJ2-5, is KAGVTQTPRYLIKTRGQQVTLSCSPISGHRSVSWYQQTPGQGLQFLFEYFSETQRNKGNFPGRFSGRQFSNSRSEMNVSTLELGDSALYLCASSPTARGTQYFGPGTRLLVL.